This T cell receptor beta chain was obtained from a study of early T cells in non-severe SARS-CoV-2 infection. The CDR3 length is 13 residues. V lost 2 bases to trimming and J lost 5 bases, with 9 bases between them. Per germline, CDR1 SGHVS and CDR2 FQNEAQ. TCRdb passed the 5' RACE reads through MiXCR, listing each CDR3 protein once. The sample lists some 52,000 distinct CDR3 sequences, around 8% occurring once. This clonotype has at least ten counts. The specimen sequenced was whole blood. The clonotype originates from an adult who was a healthcare worker with PCR-confirmed SARS-CoV-2 infection or an uninfected control (not recorded which). The V and J genes are TRBV7-8 and TRBJ2-5, with a possible D match to TRBD1 (5 bases). CDR3 nucleotides: TGTGCCAGCAGCTTATATAGGGGTGAGACCCAGTACTTC. Its translation: CASSLYRGETQYF.